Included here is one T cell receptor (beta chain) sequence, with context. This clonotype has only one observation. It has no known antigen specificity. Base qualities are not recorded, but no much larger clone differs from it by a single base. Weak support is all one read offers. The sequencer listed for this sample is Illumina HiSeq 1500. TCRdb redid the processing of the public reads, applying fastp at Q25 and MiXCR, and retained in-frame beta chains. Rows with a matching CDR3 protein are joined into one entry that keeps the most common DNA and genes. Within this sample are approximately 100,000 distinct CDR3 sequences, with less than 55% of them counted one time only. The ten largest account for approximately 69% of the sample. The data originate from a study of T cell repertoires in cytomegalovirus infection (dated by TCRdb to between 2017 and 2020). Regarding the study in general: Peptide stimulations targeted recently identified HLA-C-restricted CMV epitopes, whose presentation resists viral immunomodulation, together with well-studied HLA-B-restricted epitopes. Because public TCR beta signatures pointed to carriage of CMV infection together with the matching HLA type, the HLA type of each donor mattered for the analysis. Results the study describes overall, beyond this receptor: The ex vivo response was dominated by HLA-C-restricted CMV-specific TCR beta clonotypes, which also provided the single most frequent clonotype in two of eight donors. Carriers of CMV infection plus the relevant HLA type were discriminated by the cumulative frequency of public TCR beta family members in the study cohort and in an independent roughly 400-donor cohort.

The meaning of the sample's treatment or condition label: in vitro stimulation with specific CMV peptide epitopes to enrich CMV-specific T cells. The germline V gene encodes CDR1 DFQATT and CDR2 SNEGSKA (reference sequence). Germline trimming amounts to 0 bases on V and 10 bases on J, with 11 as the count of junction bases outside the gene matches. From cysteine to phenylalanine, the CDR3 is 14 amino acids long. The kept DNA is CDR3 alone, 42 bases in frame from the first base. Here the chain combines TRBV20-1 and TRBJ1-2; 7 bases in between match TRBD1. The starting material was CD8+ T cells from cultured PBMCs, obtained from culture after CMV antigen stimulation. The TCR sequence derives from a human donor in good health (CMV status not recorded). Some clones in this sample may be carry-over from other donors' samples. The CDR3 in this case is CSARDFRGLIDYTF. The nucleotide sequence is TGCAGTGCTAGAGATTTTAGGGGGCTCATCGACTACACCTTC.